The clone carrying this T cell receptor (beta chain) was counted once. The antigen remains undetermined. The data stem from a study of radiotherapy plus CTLA-4 blockade in lung cancer. TCRdb keeps only in-frame clones here, not all; method: immunoSEQ multiplex PCR. This table holds tens of thousands of clones, around 72% found once. Per germline, CDR1 SGHVS and CDR2 FQNEAQ. V was clipped by 2 bases and J by 9 bases, with 14 bases between them. The CDR3 is 14 amino acids. Overall study findings and caveats: Researchers report tumor-derived TCR clones expanding in blood after radiotherapy plus ipilimumab.

The chain carries TRBV7-8 and TRBJ2-1, with D hard to call. Material: peripheral blood, obtained from a patient treated with radiotherapy plus ipilimumab. This sequence was found in a human donor with non-small cell lung cancer who had stable disease on radiotherapy plus ipilimumab. CDR3: CASSLTPLNSEQFF. The CDR3, as DNA: TGTGCCAGCAGCTTAACCCCTCTAAATTCTGAGCAGTTCTTC.